This T cell receptor (beta chain) appears in the sequencing data of a study of vaccination and CD4 T cells after COVID-19. Whole-study context: Convalescent cases consisted of six males and four females, of whom two were Hispanic. Study results and limitations: Spike mono-reactive clones accounted for 304 of the 307 vaccine-specific clones found in convalescent patients.

Notes on this clonotype: Its antigen remains unknown.

The CDR3 runs to 12 residues. V was pared by 3 bases and J by 7 bases, with 9 bases between. CDR1 is LNHDA and CDR2 is SQIVND in the germline V gene (reference sequence). Treatment in this sample: approximately 9-day PBMC culture with coronavirus spike peptide pools or control peptides (ViraFEST assay). Once obtained from cultured CD4+ T cells, the DNA was sequenced using the Oncomine TCR Beta short-read assay. A single record per CDR3 protein comes from TCRdb applying MiXCR to the PCR reads. Of about 20,000 distinct CDR3 sequences in the sample, 40% to 50% are singletons; the top ten hold 7.2%. This chain uses TRBV19 with TRBJ1-2; D gene unclear. The sample was CD4+ T cells from blood, cultured in vitro, taken after SARS-CoV-2 vaccination. The TCR sequence derives from a human donor who had recovered from COVID-19. In nucleotides, the CDR3 is TGTGCCAGTAGTATCTCTGACGGTGGCTACACCTTC. This sequence encodes CASSISDGGYTF.